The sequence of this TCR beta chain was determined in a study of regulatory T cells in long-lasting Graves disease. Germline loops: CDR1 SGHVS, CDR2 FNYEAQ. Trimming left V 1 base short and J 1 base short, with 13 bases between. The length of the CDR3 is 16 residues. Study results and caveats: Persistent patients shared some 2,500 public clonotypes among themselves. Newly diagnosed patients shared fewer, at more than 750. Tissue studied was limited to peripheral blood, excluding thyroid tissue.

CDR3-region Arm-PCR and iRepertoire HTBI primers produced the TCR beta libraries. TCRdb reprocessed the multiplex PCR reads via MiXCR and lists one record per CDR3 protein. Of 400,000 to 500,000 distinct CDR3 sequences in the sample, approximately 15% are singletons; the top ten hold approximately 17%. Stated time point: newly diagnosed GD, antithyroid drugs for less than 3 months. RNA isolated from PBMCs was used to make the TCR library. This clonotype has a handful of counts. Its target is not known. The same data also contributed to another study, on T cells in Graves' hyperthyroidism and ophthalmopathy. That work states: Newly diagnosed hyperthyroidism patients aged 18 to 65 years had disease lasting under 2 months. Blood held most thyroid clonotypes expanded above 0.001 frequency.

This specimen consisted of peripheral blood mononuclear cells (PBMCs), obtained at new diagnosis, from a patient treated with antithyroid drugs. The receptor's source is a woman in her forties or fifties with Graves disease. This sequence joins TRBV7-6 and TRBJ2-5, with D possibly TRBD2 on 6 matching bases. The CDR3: CASSLGGTGVQETQYF. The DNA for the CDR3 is TGTGCCAGCAGCTTAGGTGGGACGGGAGTCCAAGAGACCCAGTACTTC. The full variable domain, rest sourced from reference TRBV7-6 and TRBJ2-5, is GAGVSQSPRYKVTKRGQDVALRCDPISGHVSLYWYRQALGQGPEFLTYFNYEAQQDKSGLPNDRFSAERPEGSISTLTIQRTEQRDSAMYRCASSLGGTGVQETQYFGPGTRLLVL.